The clone carrying this T cell receptor (beta chain) turned up a few times. Antigen: not known. The study ran the assay at deep level. Assay used: immunoSEQ multiplex PCR; TCRdb lists only in-frame clones, some missing. The table lists 110,000 or so clones, around two thirds of them singletons. CD8 memory was a combination of CD45RO+ cells and CCR7-negative CD45RA+ TemRA cells. The data stem from a study of shared clonotypes between healthy human individuals. Across the whole study: Used for every donor were three CD4 naive, three CD4 memory, two CD8 naive and one CD8 memory plate. General study results and limits: Generation probability values for non-shared clonotypes were lower than those for clonotypes shared by all four donors.

The V segment lost 4 bases and the J segment 3 bases; nucleotides outside the gene matches: 10. This CDR3 contains 16 residues. CDR1 and CDR2 (germline): SGHNT, YYREEE (reference sequence). The clonotype comes from a woman between 25 and 40 years old in good health. Sequenced input: memory CD8+ T cells sorted from blood. Subset in this sample: CD45RO+ cells pooled with CCR7-negative TemRA cells. The chain has TRBV5-4 and TRBJ2-3; the match to TRBD2 covers 8 bases. CDR3 sequence (DNA): TGTGCCAGCAGCCCCCTTCGGGGACTAGGGACAGATACGCAGTATTTT. Protein product: CASSPLRGLGTDTQYF. Looking up the rest from reference TRBV5-4 and TRBJ2-3 gives the full variable domain: ETGVTQSPTHLIKTRGQQVTLRCSSQSGHNTVSWYQQALGQGPQFIFQYYREEENGRGNFPPRFSGLQFPNYSSELNVNALELDDSALYLCASSPLRGLGTDTQYFGPGTRLTVL.